These 21 T cell receptor beta chains were all obtained from the same sample, sequenced in a study of OX40 agonist ivuxolimab in advanced cancers. The method was immunoSEQ multiplex PCR; TCRdb's version includes in-frame clones alone and lacks a portion of them. Among fewer than 35,000 clones listed, around 87% were seen once. The sample consisted of CD4+ or CD8+ T cells sorted from blood, taken in a trial of the OX40 agonist ivuxolimab. These receptors were collected from an adult with an advanced solid tumor such as melanoma, head and neck, liver or kidney cancer.

This clone was counted once. The rearrangement joins TRBV5-5 to TRBJ1-5; possibly TRBD1 for D (6 bases). This CDR3 is built from 14 residues. Trimming removed 2 bases at V and 5 bases at J, with 11 bases between. The germline CDR1 and CDR2 sequences are SGHKS and YYEKEE (reference sequence). This chain's CDR3 is CASSFYSGDQPQHF. The CDR3 nucleotides read TGTGCCAGCAGCTTCTACTCAGGGGATCAGCCCCAGCATTTT.

The rearrangement uses TRBV6-5 and TRBJ1-2; TRBD1 matches at 12 bases. In germline, CDR1 is MNHEY, CDR2 SVGAGI. V lost 5 bases to trimming and J lost 8 bases; unmatched junction nucleotides: 9. The CDR3 sequence is 15 residues long. The CDR3 DNA follows: TGTGCCAGCAGTAGGGGACAGGGGGCACGTTGGGGCTACACCTTC. Translation: CASSRGQGARWGYTF.

The genes are TRBV5-4 and TRBJ2-5; 10 bases match TRBD2. From germline, CDR1 is SGHNT and CDR2 YYREEE (reference sequence). The CDR3 extends over 16 amino acids. Unmatched junction bases numbered 10, after V lost 4 bases and J lost 4 bases. CDR3 coding DNA: TGTGCCAGCAGCCCCTGGGCTAGCGGGGGTGGAGAGACCCAGTACTTC. Residues: CASSPWASGGGETQYF.

The count of this clone is one. The rearrangement links TRBV29-1 to TRBJ1-2; 9 bases line up with TRBD1. J gave up 4 bases and V 0 bases, and 15 bases lay outside the gene matches. There are 18 residues in the CDR3. The germline V gene has CDR1 SQVTM and CDR2 ANQGSEA. This chain's CDR3 is CSVEDPRVGQGTFYGYTF. In DNA, the CDR3 is TGCAGCGTTGAAGATCCTCGTGTAGGACAGGGGACCTTCTATGGCTACACCTTC.

This chain links TRBV28 with TRBJ2-1, with 11 bases fitting TRBD1. The V gene end was trimmed by 5 bases and the J gene end by 5 bases; junction bases not matched to a gene: 8. The CDR3 sequence is 16 residues long. Germline V gene sequence: CDR1 MDHEN, CDR2 SYDVKM. CDR3 region: CASSPPGQGAHNEQFF. CDR3 sequence (DNA): TGTGCCAGCAGTCCACCTGGACAGGGGGCCCACAATGAGCAGTTCTTC.

A few counts support this clone. The genes are TRBV9 and TRBJ2-7; D not certain. Trimming removed 4 bases at V and 3 bases at J, with 17 bases between. The V gene's germline CDR1 is SGDLS and CDR2 YYNGEE. The CDR3 runs to 15 residues. This chain's CDR3 is CASSIGPSAGYEQYF. Written as DNA, the CDR3 is TGTGCCAGCAGCATTGGACCGTCTGCTGGCTACGAGCAGTACTTC.

The V call is TRBV12-5, the J call TRBJ1-2; D might be TRBD1 (5 bases). V shed 2 bases and J shed 4 bases, with 14 bases lying between them. CDR3 size: 15 residues. Germline-derived CDR1 and CDR2 are LGHNT and FRNRAP. The CDR3 region has the DNA TGTGCTAGTGGTTTGTCCGGTGACAGAGCCTATGGCTACACCTTC. Protein sequence: CASGLSGDRAYGYTF.

This chain uses TRBV13 with TRBJ1-3; D call uncertain. The CDR3 length is 14 residues. Germline lookup yields CDR1 PRHDT and CDR2 FYEKMQ (reference sequence). Trimming pared 1 base from V and 4 bases from J, leaving 8 bases between. CDR3 nucleotide sequence: TGTGCCAGCAGCTTAGAGGGTACCGGAAACACCATATATTTT. Its protein product is CASSLEGTGNTIYF.

The chain links TRBV19 to TRBJ1-1; D not resolved. The CDR3 loop spans 15 amino acids. Trimming left V 6 bases short and J 0 bases short, with 14 bases between. Germline loops: CDR1 LNHDA, CDR2 SQIVND (reference sequence). The CDR3 DNA reads TGTGCCAGTAGACCCCACCGAGATTTGAACACTGAAGCTTTCTTT. Its translation is CASRPHRDLNTEAFF.

This clone is a singleton in its sample. The J gene is TRBJ2-2, the V gene TRBV9; D remains ambiguous. The germline CDR1 and CDR2 sequences are SGDLS and YYNGEE. This CDR3 is built from 15 residues. V was shortened by 0 bases and J by 2 bases, with 8 bases between the two germline ends. The CDR3 sequence: CASSVGGANTGELFF. CDR3 in DNA: TGTGCCAGCAGCGTAGGGGGTGCCAACACCGGGGAGCTGTTTTTT.

The chain carries TRBV27 and TRBJ2-3; either TRBD1 or TRBD2 may supply D (5 bases each). V was shortened by 3 bases and J by 1 base, with 11 bases between the two germline ends. The CDR3 sequence is 15 residues long. The germline CDR1 and CDR2 sequences are MNHEY and SMNVEV (reference sequence). This CDR3 is CASSFYGARTDTQYF. The CDR3, as DNA: TGTGCCAGCAGTTTTTACGGGGCTCGCACAGATACGCAGTATTTT.

The chain uses TRBV6-5 and TRBJ2-1; the D is unclear. Germline CDR1 and CDR2: MNHEY and SVGAGI. The CDR3 loop spans 16 amino acids. V was cut by 0 bases and J by 6 bases, with 15 bases left in between. The CDR3 coding sequence is TGTGCCAGCAGTTACTCGGAACGTGAAAGGAGCAATGAGCAGTTCTTC. Translation gives CASSYSERERSNEQFF.

This clone was detected once. The V call is TRBV4-1, the J call TRBJ2-5; D unclear. The CDR3 has 14 amino acids. V shed 0 bases and J shed 5 bases, with 10 bases lying between them. From germline, CDR1 is MGHRA and CDR2 YSYEKL. The CDR3 spells CASSQDRVGETQYF. The CDR3 region has the DNA TGCGCCAGCAGCCAAGATCGGGTGGGTGAGACCCAGTACTTC.

The chain's CDR3 is CATSSSRSGGLQETQYF. The CDR3 nucleotides read TGTGCCACCAGCAGTTCTCGCTCCGGAGGGCTCCAAGAGACCCAGTACTTC. The chain joins TRBV15 to TRBJ2-5; D possibly corresponds to TRBD2 (6 bases). The V gene lost 3 bases and the J gene lost 1 base, with 18 bases spanning the gap. Germline assignment: CDR1 LNHNV and CDR2 YYDKDF (reference sequence). This CDR3 comprises 17 residues.

V is TRBV4-1 and J is TRBJ2-7, with D tentatively TRBD1 or TRBD2 (6 bases each). V shed 1 base and J shed 6 bases, with 10 bases lying between them. The CDR3 runs 13 residues. Germline-derived CDR1 and CDR2 are MGHRA and YSYEKL. This CDR3 is CASSQVGGLEQYF. CDR3 coding DNA: TGCGCCAGCAGCCAAGTTGGGGGGCTCGAGCAGTACTTC.

A few counts support this clone. The chain links TRBV28 to TRBJ1-5; D not resolved. This CDR3 has 15 amino acids. In germline, CDR1 is MDHEN, CDR2 SYDVKM. Trimming took off 6 bases at V and 2 bases at J, with 14 bases between the two ends. CDR3 protein: CASSLRHGGNQPQHF. The CDR3 DNA is TGTGCCAGCAGCTTAAGACATGGGGGCAATCAGCCCCAGCATTTT.

V is TRBV5-4 and J is TRBJ2-7; TRBD1 aligns across 7 bases. Germline V gene sequence: CDR1 SGHNT, CDR2 YYREEE (reference sequence). CDR3 length: 13 residues. V lost 4 bases and J lost 3; bases outside the gene matches: 4. The chain's CDR3 is CASSPWDSYEQYF. CDR3 in DNA: TGTGCCAGCAGCCCCTGGGACAGCTACGAGCAGTACTTC.

The chain carries TRBV4-1 and TRBJ2-1; perhaps TRBD1 as D (5 bases). The CDR3 is 15 residues long. In germline, CDR1 is MGHRA, CDR2 YSYEKL. V lost 3 bases and J lost 2, with 11 bases in between. CDR3 region: CASSHDQGAYNEQFF. The DNA of the CDR3 is TGCGCCAGCAGCCACGACCAAGGGGCCTACAATGAGCAGTTCTTC.

This clone was seen more than once but under ten times. The chain is built from TRBV2 and TRBJ1-5; D might be TRBD1 (6 bases). The CDR3 covers 13 residues. V shed 6 bases and J shed 5 bases, with 11 bases lying between them. The germline V gene encodes CDR1 SNHLY and CDR2 FYNNEI. The CDR3 loop is CASRQGGDQPQHF. The CDR3 DNA sequence: TGTGCCAGCAGACAGGGAGGGGATCAGCCCCAGCATTTT.

The chain uses TRBV5-6 and TRBJ2-3; D unclear. Deletions cut 3 bases from V and 1 base from J, with 3 bases between. Germline assignment: CDR1 SGHDT and CDR2 YYEEEE. The CDR3 runs 12 residues. CDR3 DNA: TGTGCCAGCAGCTCGGGCACAGATACGCAGTATTTT. This gives the protein CASSSGTDTQYF. Supplemented by reference TRBV5-6 and TRBJ2-3, the full variable domain reads DAGVTQSPTHLIKTRGQQVTLRCSPKSGHDTVSWYQQALGQGPQFIFQYYEEEERQRGNFPDRFSGHQFPNYSSELNVNALLLGDSALYLCASSSGTDTQYFGPGTRLTVL.

This clone was picked up many times. The chain couples TRBV11-2 to TRBJ1-1; 8 bases match TRBD1. This CDR3 contains 12 residues. CDR1 is SGHAT and CDR2 is FQNNGV in the germline V gene. Unmatched junction bases numbered 3, after V lost 4 bases and J lost 8 bases. CDR3 sequence reads: CASSSRDREAFF. The CDR3 nucleotides are TGTGCCAGCAGCTCCCGGGACAGGGAAGCTTTCTTT.